This T cell receptor (beta chain) was captured by sequencing in a study of cytomegalovirus exposure and HLA in healthy donors. The records do not include a CMV serostatus for this donor. Researchers ran the PCR with 60 Vbeta and 13 Jbeta primers. The protocol was immunoSEQ multiplex PCR, while the TCRdb copy is restricted to in-frame clones and leaves out a portion. Of over 100,000 clones in the sample, about 79% were seen once. Study-level findings and limits: Several of the most significant clusters were apparently associated with common viral pathogens in a later analysis. TCR beta V segments were, for the most part, productive about 87% or about 30% of the time in an earlier analysis.

Notes on this clone: Antigen unknown.

Sequencing used PBMCs. The receptor comes from a human donor in good health.

The chain's CDR3 is CAWRVEKYGYTF. The CDR3 DNA reads as TGTGCCTGGAGGGTGGAGAAGTATGGCTACACCTTC. The chain joins TRBV30 to TRBJ1-2; D remains unclear. The CDR3 consists of 12 residues. The V gene lost 3 bases and the J gene lost 5 bases, with 10 bases spanning the gap. The germline V gene encodes CDR1 GTSNPN and CDR2 SVGIG (reference sequence).